This passage covers 7 T cell receptor beta chains from one sample sequenced in a study of PD-L1 blockade in urothelial cancer listed by TCRdb under 2017. Library preparation was by the immunoSEQ multiplex PCR assay. The source is immuneACCESS, and TCRdb retained only in-frame sequences with V and J called. Part of the clones is not carried over; for the studies checked, unresolved V genes explain less than half of this, and the remainder is unexplained. The sample yields around 100,000 clones; approximately 89% were counted once. Around 3.7% of the sample rests with the top ten. The sample's time point, from its label and the paper: peripheral blood 6 weeks after treatment start. Specimen: PBMCs, collected around atezolizumab (anti-PD-L1) treatment. All receptors derive from a man aged 55 to 70 with urothelial cancer.

This clone appeared a single time. This chain links TRBV7-2 with TRBJ2-7; D is undetermined. The germline CDR1 and CDR2 sequences are SGHTA and FQGNSA. V gave up 3 bases and J gave up 0 bases, with 9 bases separating them. The length of the CDR3 is 14 residues. The CDR3: CASSLVRSSYEQYF. The CDR3 bases are TGTGCCAGCAGCTTGGTAAGGAGCTCCTACGAGCAGTACTTC.

The table lists this clone with a count of one. The chain carries TRBV6-1 and TRBJ2-7; weak D call: TRBD1 (5 bases). The CDR3 length is 13 residues. Germline V lookup: CDR1 MNHNS, CDR2 SASEGT. Trimming left V 7 bases short and J 6 bases short, with 16 bases between. The CDR3 sequence: CASTPNLRGEQYF. The CDR3 coding sequence is TGTGCCAGCACACCGAACCTAAGGGGCGAGCAGTACTTC.

This clone was observed a single time. V gene TRBV9 combines with J gene TRBJ2-1; no firm D call. V lost 3 bases and J 4 bases, leaving 5 bases between the germline ends. The CDR3 runs to 12 residues. In germline, CDR1 is SGDLS, CDR2 YYNGEE. CDR3 loop: CASSDVYNEQFF. The CDR3 DNA follows: TGTGCCAGCAGCGATGTATACAATGAGCAGTTCTTC.

The genes are TRBV28 and TRBJ2-1, with 9 bases matching TRBD2. In germline, CDR1 is MDHEN, CDR2 SYDVKM. The CDR3 runs 15 residues. V shed 4 bases, J shed 9 bases, and the junction held 10 bases outside the gene matches. DNA for the CDR3: TGTGCCAGCAGTTCGTTAGCGGGAGTCAAGATTGAGCAGTTCTTC. Its protein product is CASSSLAGVKIEQFF.

This CDR3 reads CASSVVSSGPYEQYF. CDR3 nucleotide sequence: TGTGCCAGCAGCGTAGTATCGTCGGGTCCCTACGAGCAGTACTTC. The gene calls are TRBV9 and TRBJ2-7; D is undetermined. The CDR3 runs 15 residues. Per germline, CDR1 SGDLS and CDR2 YYNGEE. The germline V and J ends were trimmed by 0 bases and 2 bases, with 12 bases remaining between them.

The chain employs TRBV19 and TRBJ1-5, with TRBD1 matching 7 bases. The CDR3 has 15 residues. The V segment lost 4 bases and the J segment 0 bases; nucleotides outside the gene matches: 3. The V gene's germline CDR1 is LNHDA and CDR2 SQIVND (reference sequence). The chain's CDR3 is CASSTTGYSNQPQHF. The CDR3 DNA reads as TGTGCCAGTAGTACGACAGGGTATAGCAATCAGCCCCAGCATTTT.

The genes are TRBV6-1 and TRBJ2-5; TRBD2 matches 12 bases. V shed 3 bases, J shed 1 base, and the junction held 3 bases outside the gene matches. Germline V gene sequence: CDR1 MNHNS, CDR2 SASEGT. This CDR3 is 16 amino acids long. The CDR3 nucleotides read TGTGCCAGCAGTGAGGGACTAGCGGGTGGCCAAGAGACCCAGTACTTC. It specifies CASSEGLAGGQETQYF.